A selection of T cell receptor beta chains follows, all from one sample in a study of cytomegalovirus exposure and HLA in healthy donors. TCRdb's copy holds only in-frame clones and misses some; the assay was immunoSEQ multiplex PCR. The data show 90,000 to 130,000 clones, more than 70% seen once. The sample taken for sequencing was PBMCs. The receptors shown here come from a woman aged 55-69 years in good health and CMV-seropositive. Each CDR3 is given with its conserved first and last residue.

v_call cdr3_aa
TRBV27 CASQGLATNEKLFF
TRBV14 CASSLAGELGTGELFF
TRBV7-8 CASSNRGSGNTIYF
TRBV4-1 CASSQSPASGSSYEQYF
TRBV18 CASSPPGGGGNQPQHF
TRBV4-1 CASSHVPSGLSTDTQYF
TRBV5-1 CASSLARVNTEAFF
TRBV18 CASSLTGANYGYTF
TRBV6-5 CASSYSFPGTGWAFF
TRBV2 CASRKRGGTGELFF
TRBV11-2 CASSQQGWTGELFF
TRBV6-1 CASSHPGQGQSPLHF
TRBV4-1 CASSHSGTSGEETQYF
TRBV11-2 CASSSTTGNLLFF